This T cell receptor gamma chain was recorded in a study of human gamma delta and Vdelta1 T cells. General study points: Reportedly, Delta One T cells were polyclonal and broadly targeted acute myeloid leukemia.

As regards this clone: The target antigen is unknown.

This CDR3 has 12 amino acids. The germline gives CDR1 EGSTGY, CDR2 YDSYTSSV. Trimming at V came to 3 bases and at J to 11 bases, leaving 6 bases not matched to a gene. TCRdb used CATT to re-call clones from the PCR reads. This table holds fewer than 10,000 gamma-chain clones, around 45% found once. The sequence came from a human donor in good health. The J gene is TRGJP2, the V gene TRGV4. Sequences were obtained from Vdelta1 gamma-delta T cells from blood grown in culture (DOT cells). The CDR3 region is CATWDRRWIKTF. CDR3 bases: TGTGCCACCTGGGATAGGAGGTGGATCAAGACGTTT.